This passage covers 5 T cell receptor beta chains from one sample sequenced in a study of glioma-infiltrating T cells. The iRepertoire nested amplicon-rescue multiplex PCR amplified TCR alpha and beta CDR3s from RNA. From the multiplex PCR reads, TCRdb called clonotypes with MiXCR, one entry per CDR3 protein. Of around 390,000 distinct CDR3 sequences in the sample, less than 50% were seen once. The sample comprised glioma tissue, nonneoplastic brain tissue, or PBMCs (not recorded which). The receptors come from a human donor with low-grade glioma or glioblastoma, undergoing nonglioma brain surgery, or in good health (not recorded which).

This clonotype was counted between two and nine times. The J gene is TRBJ1-2, the V gene TRBV7-9; D remains ambiguous. This CDR3 has 12 residues. CDR1 SEHNR and CDR2 FQNEAQ come from the germline V gene (reference sequence). Trimming removed 5 bases from V and 1 base from J, with 5 bases in between. The CDR3 region is CASSHSNYGYTF. The CDR3 DNA is TGTGCCAGCAGCCACAGTAACTATGGCTACACCTTC.

Regarding this clonotype: This may arise from a read error, as a much more abundant clone is one base away. This chain joins TRBV28 and TRBJ2-1; 7 bases fit TRBD2. Trimming removed 5 bases from V and 3 bases from J; junction bases left unmatched: 13. CDR3 length: 17 residues. CDR1 is MDHEN and CDR2 is SYDVKM in the germline V gene. In DNA form, the CDR3 reads TGTGCCAGCAGTCCCTGGAGGGGAGGGGACTACTACAATGAGCAGTTCTTC. This translates into CASSPWRGGDYYNEQFF.

Concerning this clonotype itself: At one end, the junction sequence differs from germline, possibly due to a read error. This chain uses TRBV20-1 with TRBJ2-3; perhaps TRBD2 as D (6 bases). Germline V CDR1 and CDR2: DFQATT, SNEGSKA (reference sequence). The CDR3 runs 16 residues. CDR3 region: CSAPGLKGTSIDTQYF. The CDR3 nucleotides read TGCAGTGCCCCGGGACTTAAAGGAACTAGCATAGATACGCAGTATTTT.

The sample holds one count of this clonotype. This may be a read error, as it is one base from a much larger clone. The CDR3 loop is CASSLREETRYF. For the CDR3, the DNA is TGTGCCAGCAGCTTGCGGGAAGAGACCCGGTACTTC. This chain links TRBV7-2 with TRBJ2-5; maybe TRBD2 (6 bases). This CDR3 spans 12 amino acids. The germline gives CDR1 SGHTA, CDR2 FQGNSA.

The DNA of the CDR3 is TGTGCCAGCAGTTACGGGTACATTGAAGCTTTCTTT. This sequence encodes CASSYGYIEAFF. The chain joins TRBV6-2 or TRBV6-3 to TRBJ1-1; no definite D call. This CDR3 region has 12 residues. The V end lost 2 bases, the J end lost 7 bases, and 8 bases lay between the germline ends. Germline V gene lookup returns CDR1 MNHEY and CDR2 SVGEGT.